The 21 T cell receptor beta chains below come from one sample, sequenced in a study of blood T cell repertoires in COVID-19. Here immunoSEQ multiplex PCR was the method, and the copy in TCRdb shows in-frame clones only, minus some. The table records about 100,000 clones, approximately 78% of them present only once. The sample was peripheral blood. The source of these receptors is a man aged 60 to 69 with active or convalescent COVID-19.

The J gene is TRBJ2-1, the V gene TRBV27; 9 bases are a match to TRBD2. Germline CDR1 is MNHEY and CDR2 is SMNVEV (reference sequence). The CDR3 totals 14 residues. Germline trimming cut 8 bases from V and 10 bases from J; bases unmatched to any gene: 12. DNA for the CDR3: TGTGCCAGCCCCCGGGTAGCGGGAGCAGAAGAGCAGTTCTTC. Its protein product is CASPRVAGAEEQFF.

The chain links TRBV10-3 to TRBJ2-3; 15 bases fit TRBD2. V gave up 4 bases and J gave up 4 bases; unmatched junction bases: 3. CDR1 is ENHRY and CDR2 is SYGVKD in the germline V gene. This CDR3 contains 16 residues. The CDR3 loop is CAISGTSGRAPDTQYF. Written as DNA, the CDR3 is TGTGCCATCAGTGGGACTAGCGGGAGGGCCCCAGATACGCAGTATTTT.

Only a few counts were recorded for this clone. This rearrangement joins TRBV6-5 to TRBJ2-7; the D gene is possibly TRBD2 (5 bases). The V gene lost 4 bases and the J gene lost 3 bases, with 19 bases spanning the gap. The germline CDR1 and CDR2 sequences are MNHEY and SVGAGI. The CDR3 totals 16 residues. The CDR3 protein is CASSSGLAGGLYEQYF. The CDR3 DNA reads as TGTGCCAGCAGTTCCGGACTTGCGGGTGGCCTCTACGAGCAGTACTTC.

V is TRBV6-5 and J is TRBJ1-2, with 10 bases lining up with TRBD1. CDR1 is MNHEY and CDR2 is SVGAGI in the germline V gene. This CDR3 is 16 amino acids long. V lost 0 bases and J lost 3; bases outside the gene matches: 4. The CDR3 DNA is TGTGCCAGCAGTTACTCCCGGGACAGGGGTTACTATGGCTACACCTTC. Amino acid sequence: CASSYSRDRGYYGYTF.

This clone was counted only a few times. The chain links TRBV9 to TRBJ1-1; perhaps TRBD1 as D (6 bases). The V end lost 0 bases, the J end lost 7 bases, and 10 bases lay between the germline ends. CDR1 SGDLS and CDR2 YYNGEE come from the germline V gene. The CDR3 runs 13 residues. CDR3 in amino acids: CASSVAGAGEAFF. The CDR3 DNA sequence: TGTGCCAGCAGCGTAGCAGGGGCGGGTGAAGCTTTCTTT. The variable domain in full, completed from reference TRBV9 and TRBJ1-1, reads DSGVTQTPKHLITATGQRVTLRCSPRSGDLSVYWYQQSLDQGLQFLIQYYNGEERAKGNILERFSAQQFPDLHSELNLSSLELGDSALYFCASSVAGAGEAFFGQGTRLTVV.

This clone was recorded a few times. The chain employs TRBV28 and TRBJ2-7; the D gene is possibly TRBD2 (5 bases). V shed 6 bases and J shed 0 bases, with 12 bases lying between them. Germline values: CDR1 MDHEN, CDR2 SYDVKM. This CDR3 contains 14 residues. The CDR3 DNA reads TGTGCCAGCAGCGTGGGAGACTTCTCCTACGAGCAGTACTTC. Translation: CASSVGDFSYEQYF. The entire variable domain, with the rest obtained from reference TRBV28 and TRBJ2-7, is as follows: DVKVTQSSRYLVKRTGEKVFLECVQDMDHENMFWYRQDPGLGLRLIYFSYDVKMKEKGDIPEGYSVSREKKERFSLILESASTNQTSMYLCASSVGDFSYEQYFGPGTRLTVT.

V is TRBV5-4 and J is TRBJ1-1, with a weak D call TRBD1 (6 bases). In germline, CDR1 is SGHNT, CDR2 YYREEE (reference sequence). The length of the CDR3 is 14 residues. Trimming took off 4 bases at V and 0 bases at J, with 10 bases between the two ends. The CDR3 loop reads CASSKDSMNTEAFF. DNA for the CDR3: TGTGCCAGCAGCAAGGACAGCATGAACACTGAAGCTTTCTTT.

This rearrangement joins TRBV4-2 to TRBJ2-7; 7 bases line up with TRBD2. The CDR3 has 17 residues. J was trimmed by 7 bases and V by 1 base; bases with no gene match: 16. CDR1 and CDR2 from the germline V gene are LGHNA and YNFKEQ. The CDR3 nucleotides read TGTGCCAGCAGCCAAGCCCTAGCGGAGAGCTACTTGAGGGAGCAGTACTTC. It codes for CASSQALAESYLREQYF.

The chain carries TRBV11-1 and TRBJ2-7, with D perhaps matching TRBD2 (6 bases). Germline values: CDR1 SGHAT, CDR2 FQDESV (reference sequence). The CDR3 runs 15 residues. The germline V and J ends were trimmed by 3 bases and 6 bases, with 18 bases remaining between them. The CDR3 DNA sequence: TGTGCCAGCAGCTTTGGGACTCCCCGTCGGGGCGAGCAGTACTTC. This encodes CASSFGTPRRGEQYF.

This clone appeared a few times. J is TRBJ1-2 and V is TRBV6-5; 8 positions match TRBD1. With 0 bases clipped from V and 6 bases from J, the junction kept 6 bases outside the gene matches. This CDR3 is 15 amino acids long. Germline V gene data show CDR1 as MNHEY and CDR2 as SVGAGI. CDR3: CASSYSRRQGHGYTF. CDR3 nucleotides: TGTGCCAGCAGTTACTCACGACGACAGGGGCATGGCTACACCTTC.

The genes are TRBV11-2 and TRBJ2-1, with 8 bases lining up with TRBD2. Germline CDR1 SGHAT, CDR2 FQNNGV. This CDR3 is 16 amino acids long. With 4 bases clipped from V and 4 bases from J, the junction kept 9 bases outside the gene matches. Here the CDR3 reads CASSYLGSGGYNEQFF. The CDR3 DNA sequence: TGTGCCAGCAGCTACCTAGGGAGCGGGGGATACAATGAGCAGTTCTTC.

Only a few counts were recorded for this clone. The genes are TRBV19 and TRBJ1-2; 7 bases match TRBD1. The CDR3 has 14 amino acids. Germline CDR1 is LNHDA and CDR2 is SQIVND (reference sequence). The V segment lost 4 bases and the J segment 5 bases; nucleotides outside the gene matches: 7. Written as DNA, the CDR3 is TGTGCCAGTAGTAACCCGGGACAGCGATATGGCTACACCTTC. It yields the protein CASSNPGQRYGYTF. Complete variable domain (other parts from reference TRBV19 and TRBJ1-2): DGGITQSPKYLFRKEGQNVTLSCEQNLNHDAMYWYRQDPGQGLRLIYYSQIVNDFQKGDIAEGYSVSREKKESFPLTVTSAQKNPTAFYLCASSNPGQRYGYTFGSGTRLTVV.

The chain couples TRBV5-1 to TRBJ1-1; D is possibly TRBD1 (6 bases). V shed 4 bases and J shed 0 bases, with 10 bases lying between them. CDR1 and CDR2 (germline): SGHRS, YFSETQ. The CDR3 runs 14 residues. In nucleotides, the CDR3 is TGCGCCAGCAGCCACACAGGGATGAACACTGAAGCTTTCTTT. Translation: CASSHTGMNTEAFF.

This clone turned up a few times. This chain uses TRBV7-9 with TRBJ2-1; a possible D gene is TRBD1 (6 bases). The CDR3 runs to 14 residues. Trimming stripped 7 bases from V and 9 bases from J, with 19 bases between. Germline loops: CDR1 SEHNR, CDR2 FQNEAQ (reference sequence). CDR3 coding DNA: TGTGCCAGCATTAAGGGGGAGTTTGAGGGTGAGCAGTTCTTC. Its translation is CASIKGEFEGEQFF.

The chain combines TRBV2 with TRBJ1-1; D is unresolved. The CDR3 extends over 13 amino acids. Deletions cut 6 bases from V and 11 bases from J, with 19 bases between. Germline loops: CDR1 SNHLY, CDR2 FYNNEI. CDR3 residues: CASRGDSYPRAFF. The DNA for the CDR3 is TGTGCCAGCAGGGGTGACTCCTACCCACGGGCTTTCTTT.

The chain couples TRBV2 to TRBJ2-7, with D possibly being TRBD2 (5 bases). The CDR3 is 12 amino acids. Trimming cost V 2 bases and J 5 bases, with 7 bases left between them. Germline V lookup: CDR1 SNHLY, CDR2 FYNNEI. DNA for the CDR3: TGTGCCAGCAGTGAATTCGGGAACGAGCAGTACGTC. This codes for CASSEFGNEQYV.

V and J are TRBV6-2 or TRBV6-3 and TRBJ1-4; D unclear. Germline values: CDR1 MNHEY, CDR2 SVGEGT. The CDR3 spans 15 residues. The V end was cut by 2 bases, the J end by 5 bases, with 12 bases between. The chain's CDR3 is CASSYGGPPNEKLFF. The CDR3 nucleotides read TGTGCCAGCAGTTACGGTGGGCCACCGAATGAAAAACTGTTTTTT.

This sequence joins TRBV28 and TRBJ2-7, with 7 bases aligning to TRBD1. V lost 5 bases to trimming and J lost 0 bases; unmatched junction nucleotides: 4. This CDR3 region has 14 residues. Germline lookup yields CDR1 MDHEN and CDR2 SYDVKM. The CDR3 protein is CASSTGQASYEQYF. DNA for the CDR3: TGTGCCAGCAGTACAGGACAGGCCTCCTACGAGCAGTACTTC.

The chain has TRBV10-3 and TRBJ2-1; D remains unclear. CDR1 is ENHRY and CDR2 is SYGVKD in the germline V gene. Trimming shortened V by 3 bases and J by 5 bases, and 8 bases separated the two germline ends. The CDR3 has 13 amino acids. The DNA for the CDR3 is TGTGCCATCAGTGACCCGACACACAATGAGCAGTTCTTC. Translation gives CAISDPTHNEQFF.

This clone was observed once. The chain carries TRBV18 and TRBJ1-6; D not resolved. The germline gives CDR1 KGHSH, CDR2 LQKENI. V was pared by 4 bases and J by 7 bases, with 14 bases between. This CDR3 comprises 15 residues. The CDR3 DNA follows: TGTGCCAGCTCACTGCTGGAGGGAAAAAATTCACCCCTCCACTTT. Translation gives CASSLLEGKNSPLHF.

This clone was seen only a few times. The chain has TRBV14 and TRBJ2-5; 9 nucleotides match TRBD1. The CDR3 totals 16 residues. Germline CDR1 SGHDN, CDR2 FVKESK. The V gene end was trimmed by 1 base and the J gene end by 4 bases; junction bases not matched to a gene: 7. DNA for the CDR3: TGTGCCAGCAGCCAAGGATGGGACAGGGTAGCAGAGACCCAGTACTTC. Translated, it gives CASSQGWDRVAETQYF.